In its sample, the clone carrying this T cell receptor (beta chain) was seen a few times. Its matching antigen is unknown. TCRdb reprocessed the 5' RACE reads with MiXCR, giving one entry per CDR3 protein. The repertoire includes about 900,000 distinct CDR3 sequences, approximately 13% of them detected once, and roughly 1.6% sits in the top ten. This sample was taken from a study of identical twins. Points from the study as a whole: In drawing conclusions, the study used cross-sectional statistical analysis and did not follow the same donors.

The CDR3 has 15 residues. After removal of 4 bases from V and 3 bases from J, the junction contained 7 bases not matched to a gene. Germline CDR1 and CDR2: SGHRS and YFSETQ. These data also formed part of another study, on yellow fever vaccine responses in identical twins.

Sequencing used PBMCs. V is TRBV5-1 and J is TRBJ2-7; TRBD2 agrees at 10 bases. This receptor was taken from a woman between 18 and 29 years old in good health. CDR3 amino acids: CASSDGAGGHYEQYF. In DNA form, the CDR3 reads TGCGCCAGCAGCGACGGAGCGGGAGGGCACTACGAGCAGTACTTC.